These 21 T cell receptor beta chains were sequenced from one sample in a study of blood T cell repertoires in COVID-19. Sequenced by immunoSEQ multiplex PCR; TCRdb stores in-frame clones only, minus some. This table has 150,000 to 200,000 clones, more than 75% appearing once. The sequenced sample consisted of PBMCs or T cells enriched from blood (not recorded which). These receptor sequences come from a woman between 50 and 59 years old who had recovered from COVID-19.

This sequence joins TRBV7-9 and TRBJ1-3; 7 positions agree with TRBD1. This CDR3 spans 16 amino acids. The germline V gene encodes CDR1 SEHNR and CDR2 FQNEAQ (reference sequence). V gave up 3 bases and J gave up 0 bases; unmatched junction bases: 5. The CDR3 sequence: CASSFRRTGSGNTIYF. In DNA, the CDR3 is TGTGCCAGCAGCTTCAGGAGGACAGGCTCTGGAAACACCATATATTTT. Full variable domain (missing parts from reference TRBV7-9 and TRBJ1-3): DTGVSQNPRHKITKRGQNVTFRCDPISEHNRLYWYRQTLGQGPEFLTYFQNEAQLEKSRLLSDRFSAERPKGSFSTLEIQRTEQGDSAMYLCASSFRRTGSGNTIYFGEGSWLTVV.

The rearrangement links TRBV3-1 (or the pseudogene TRBV3-2) to TRBJ1-1; D is possibly TRBD1 (5 bases). This CDR3 has 13 amino acids. From germline, CDR1 is LGHDT and CDR2 YNNKEL (reference sequence). The V and J ends lost 4 bases and 5 bases respectively, with 11 bases between them. The CDR3 nucleotides are TGTGCCAGCAGCCGCCTAGGGGTGACTGAAGCTTTCTTT. It codes for CASSRLGVTEAFF.

The chain joins TRBV7-2 to TRBJ2-7; D perhaps matches TRBD2 (5 bases). V was trimmed by 1 base and J by 7 bases, leaving 17 bases between them. Germline CDR1 and CDR2: SGHTA and FQGNSA. The CDR3 sequence is 15 residues long. The DNA of the CDR3 is TGTGCCAGCAGCTTAGGCGGTGGGAGTACGGGGGAGCAGTACTTC. Encoded protein: CASSLGGGSTGEQYF.

The J gene is TRBJ2-7, the V gene TRBV18; maybe TRBD2 (6 bases). The CDR3 covers 14 residues. CDR1 is KGHSH and CDR2 is LQKENI in the germline V gene. V lost 3 bases, J lost 7 bases, and 16 bases lay in between. CDR3 nucleotides: TGTGCCAGCTCACCCCCGAGTGGGACTTGGGAGCAGTACTTC. Encoded protein: CASSPPSGTWEQYF.

V is TRBV4-3 and J is TRBJ2-3, with TRBD1 matching 9 bases. This CDR3 is 15 amino acids long. CDR1 and CDR2 (germline): LGHNA, YSLEER. The V gene end was trimmed by 8 bases and the J gene end by 1 base; junction bases not matched to a gene: 7. DNA of the CDR3: TGCGCCAGCGCCCTAGGGACAGGGCGCACAGATACGCAGTATTTT. This encodes CASALGTGRTDTQYF.

In DNA form, the CDR3 reads TGTGCCGTCTCGAAATTAGCTGACAATCAGCCCCAGCATTTT. Its protein is CAVSKLADNQPQHF. This sequence joins TRBV19 and TRBJ1-5; no clear D gene. V was trimmed by 11 bases and J by 3 bases, leaving 17 bases between them. This CDR3 spans 14 amino acids. Germline CDR1 and CDR2: LNHDA and SQIVND (reference sequence).

The rearrangement uses TRBV6-2 or TRBV6-3 and TRBJ2-7, with D tentatively TRBD2 (6 bases). This CDR3 spans 14 amino acids. Germline V gives CDR1 MNHEY, CDR2 SVGEGT. Trimming pared 5 bases from V and 3 bases from J, leaving 14 bases between. The CDR3 DNA sequence: TGTGCCAGCAGTAAGACCCGGACTAACTACGAGCAGTACTTC. Translation gives CASSKTRTNYEQYF.

A note on this clone: Other DNA sequences in this sample translate to the same CDR3. This chain links TRBV29-1 with TRBJ2-3, with D perhaps TRBD2 (5 bases). Trimming left V 6 bases short and J 1 base short, with 11 bases between. This CDR3 is built from 13 residues. Looked up from germline, CDR1 is SQVTM and CDR2 is ANQGSEA. The CDR3 DNA reads TGCAGCGTCCCGAGCGGAGGCACAGATACGCAGTATTTT. It encodes CSVPSGGTDTQYF.

The J gene is TRBJ2-6, the V gene TRBV6-5, with D possibly TRBD1 on 6 matching bases. The germline V gene has CDR1 MNHEY and CDR2 SVGAGI. The CDR3 contains 14 residues. V was clipped by 10 bases and J by 0 bases, with 10 bases between them. For the CDR3, the DNA is TGTGCCACCCAACAGGGCTCTGGGGCCAACGTCCTGACTTTC. Protein: CATQQGSGANVLTF.

The genes are TRBV3-1 (or the pseudogene TRBV3-2) and TRBJ2-2; D unclear. Trimming removed 3 bases from V and 7 bases from J, with 6 bases in between. The germline CDR1 and CDR2 sequences are LGHDT and YNNKEL (reference sequence). The CDR3 spans 12 residues. CDR3 nucleotides: TGTGCCAGCAGCCAGGCTGTCGGGGAGCTGTTTTTT. Amino acids: CASSQAVGELFF.

This clone was counted once. The V and J genes are TRBV19 and TRBJ2-1; maybe TRBD1 (6 bases). The germline CDR1 and CDR2 sequences are LNHDA and SQIVND (reference sequence). Trimming took off 7 bases at V and 2 bases at J, with 15 bases between the two ends. The CDR3 loop spans 15 amino acids. For the CDR3, the DNA is TGTGCCAGTACAAACGAGGGGGTCACCTACAATGAGCAGTTCTTC. This sequence encodes CASTNEGVTYNEQFF.

This clone was seen once. The chain uses TRBV3-1 (or the pseudogene TRBV3-2) and TRBJ2-5; the D gene is possibly TRBD2 (7 bases). The CDR3 loop spans 15 amino acids. Germline V CDR1 and CDR2: LGHDT, YNNKEL (reference sequence). Trimming left V 2 bases short and J 3 bases short, with 13 bases between. The CDR3 loop is CASSQKGGGKETQYF. Written as DNA, the CDR3 is TGTGCCAGCAGCCAAAAAGGGGGGGGTAAAGAGACCCAGTACTTC.

The chain carries TRBV5-1 and TRBJ1-2, with D perhaps matching TRBD1 (5 bases). The CDR3 spans 15 residues. Trimming took 0 bases from V and 3 from J, leaving 12 bases between them. Germline CDR1 and CDR2: SGHRS and YFSETQ. The CDR3 here is CASSLGRGSDYGYTF. The CDR3 nucleotides read TGCGCCAGCAGCTTGGGTAGGGGTTCGGACTATGGCTACACCTTC.

V gene TRBV6-2 or TRBV6-3 combines with J gene TRBJ2-1; TRBD2 aligns across 10 bases. The V gene end was trimmed by 2 bases and the J gene end by 8 bases; junction bases not matched to a gene: 12. Germline loops: CDR1 MNHEY, CDR2 SVGEGT. The CDR3 contains 17 residues. The CDR3 loop is CASSYRRSGGVMYEQFF. The CDR3, as DNA: TGTGCCAGCAGTTACAGGCGGAGCGGGGGGGTTATGTATGAGCAGTTCTTC.

V usage is TRBV11-3 and J usage is TRBJ2-7; 8 bases align to TRBD1. This CDR3 is built from 15 residues. V was clipped by 5 bases and J by 9 bases; unmatched bases: 15. Germline CDR1 and CDR2: SGHNT and YENEEA. The CDR3 DNA reads TGTGCCAGCAGCCTATCCGACAGGGGATGGATCGGGCAGTACTTC. Amino acids: CASSLSDRGWIGQYF.

The J gene is TRBJ2-3, the V gene TRBV6-5, with TRBD2 matching over 11 bases. This CDR3 has 14 residues. Germline-derived CDR1 and CDR2 are MNHEY and SVGAGI. V dropped 11 bases and J dropped 6; count of bases not matched to a gene: 10. CDR3 nucleotides: TGTGCCGTAGCGGGGGGGCCAAGAGGCGATACGCAGTATTTT. It codes for CAVAGGPRGDTQYF.

This clone appeared once. The chain has TRBV19 and TRBJ2-2; TRBD1 agrees at 8 bases. Germline lookup yields CDR1 LNHDA and CDR2 SQIVND (reference sequence). V was pared by 3 bases and J by 6 bases, with 6 bases of the junction left unmatched. This CDR3 comprises 15 residues. CDR3 protein: CASSIPHRGAGELFF. Here the CDR3 DNA reads TGTGCCAGTAGTATCCCCCACAGGGGGGCCGGGGAGCTGTTTTTT.

The chain is built from TRBV27 and TRBJ2-4; 14 positions match TRBD2. Per the germline V gene, CDR1 is MNHEY and CDR2 is SMNVEV (reference sequence). The CDR3 spans 17 residues. The J segment lost 6 bases and the V segment lost 3 bases, leaving 7 bases of the junction unmatched. CDR3 amino acids: CASSFRGTSGSLNIQYF. The CDR3 nucleotides read TGTGCCAGCAGTTTCCGAGGGACTAGCGGGAGCCTAAACATTCAGTACTTC.

This clone is a singleton in its sample. The chain combines TRBV2 with TRBJ2-3; tentatively, D is TRBD2 (6 bases). Trimming took off 1 base at V and 5 bases at J, with 13 bases between the two ends. The CDR3 consists of 15 residues. Looked up from germline, CDR1 is SNHLY and CDR2 is FYNNEI. The CDR3 loop reads CASSEEEGGGDTQYF. CDR3 coding DNA: TGTGCCAGCAGTGAAGAGGAGGGAGGAGGAGATACGCAGTATTTT.

The chain combines TRBV11-3 with TRBJ2-7; TRBD2 might be the D (6 bases). This CDR3 comprises 13 residues. The germline V gene has CDR1 SGHNT and CDR2 YENEEA. Trimming removed 8 bases at V and 3 bases at J, with 14 bases between. The CDR3 bases are TGTGCCAGCGGCCGGGCCGGGAGCTACGAGCAGTACTTC. This sequence encodes CASGRAGSYEQYF. Using reference TRBV11-3 and TRBJ2-7 for the parts outside the CDR3, the full variable domain is EAGVVQSPRYKIIEKKQPVAFWCNPISGHNTLYWYLQNLGQGPELLIRYENEEAVDDSQLPKDRFSAERLKGVDSTLKIQPAELGDSAVYLCASGRAGSYEQYFGPGTRLTVT.

The chain carries TRBV3-1 (or the pseudogene TRBV3-2) and TRBJ2-7; D is unresolved. The germline V gene encodes CDR1 LGHDT and CDR2 YNNKEL (reference sequence). This CDR3 is 15 amino acids long. V dropped 4 bases and J dropped 2 bases, with 15 bases sitting between them. The CDR3 here is CASSPVRVAAYEQYF. DNA of the CDR3: TGTGCCAGCAGCCCCGTTCGGGTGGCAGCCTACGAGCAGTACTTC.